Sequencing of this TCR beta chain was carried out in a study of blood T cells in healthy people across ages. Sample-barcoded 5' priming and a J-beta primer mix drove a second PCR of roughly 7 to 11 cycles. Each CDR3 protein gets one entry after TCRdb re-called the 5' RACE reads with MiXCR. The sample records hundreds of thousands of distinct CDR3 sequences, roughly 50% being singletons. This clonotype was detected once. CDR1 and CDR2 (germline): ENHRY, SYGVKD. The ends were cut back, 3 bases at V and 10 bases at J, with 13 bases in the middle. The CDR3 spans 13 residues. The TCR was taken from a man of 80 years or more in good health. The rearrangement links TRBV10-3 to TRBJ2-1; maybe TRBD1 (5 bases). The specimen sequenced was blood. The CDR3 here is CAISEGADSEQFF. The CDR3 nucleotides are TGTGCCATCAGTGAAGGGGCAGACTCAGAGCAGTTCTTC.